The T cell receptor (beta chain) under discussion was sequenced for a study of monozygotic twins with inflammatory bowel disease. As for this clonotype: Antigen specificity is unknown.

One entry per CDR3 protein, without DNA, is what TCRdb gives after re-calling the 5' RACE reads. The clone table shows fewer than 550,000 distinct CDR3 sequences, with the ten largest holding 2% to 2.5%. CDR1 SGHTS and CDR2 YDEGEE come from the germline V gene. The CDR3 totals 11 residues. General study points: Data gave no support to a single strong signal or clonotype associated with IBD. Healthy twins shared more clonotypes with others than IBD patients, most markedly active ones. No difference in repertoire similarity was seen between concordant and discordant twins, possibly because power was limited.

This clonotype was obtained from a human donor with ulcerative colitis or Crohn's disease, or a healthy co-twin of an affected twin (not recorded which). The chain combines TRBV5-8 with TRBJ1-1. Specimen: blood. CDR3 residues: CASSLVGEAFF.